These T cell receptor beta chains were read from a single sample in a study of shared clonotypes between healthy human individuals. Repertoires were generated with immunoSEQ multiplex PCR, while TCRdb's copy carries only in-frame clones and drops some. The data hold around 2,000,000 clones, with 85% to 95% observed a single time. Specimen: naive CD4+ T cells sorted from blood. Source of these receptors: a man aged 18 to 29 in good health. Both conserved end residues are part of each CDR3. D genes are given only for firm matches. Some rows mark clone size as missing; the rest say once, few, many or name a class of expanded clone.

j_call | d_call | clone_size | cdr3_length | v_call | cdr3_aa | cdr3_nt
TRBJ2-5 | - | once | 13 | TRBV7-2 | CASSLEGEGTQYF | TGTGCCAGCAGCCTGGAGGGGGAGGGGACCCAGTACTTC
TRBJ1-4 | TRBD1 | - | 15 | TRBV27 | CASSFVRGNGEKLFF | TGTGCCAGCAGTTTCGTCAGGGGGAATGGGGAAAAACTGTTTTTT
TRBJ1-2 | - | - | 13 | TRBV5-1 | CASSAEGLGGYTF | TGCGCCAGCAGCGCCGAGGGCCTCGGGGGCTACACCTTC
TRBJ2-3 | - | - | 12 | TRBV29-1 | CSVVGGGDTQYF | TGCAGCGTTGTCGGGGGCGGCGATACGCAGTATTTT
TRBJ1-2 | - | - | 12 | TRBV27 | CASSFPGQGYTF | TGTGCCAGCAGTTTTCCAGGACAAGGCTACACCTTC
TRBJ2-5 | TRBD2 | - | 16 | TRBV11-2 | CASSPDQGLAVETQYF | TGTGCCAGCAGCCCAGACCAGGGACTAGCGGTAGAGACCCAGTACTTC
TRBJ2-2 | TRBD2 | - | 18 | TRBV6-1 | CASSAHLGEGSNTGELFF | TGTGCCAGCAGTGCTCACTTGGGGGAGGGGAGCAACACCGGGGAGCTGTTTTTT
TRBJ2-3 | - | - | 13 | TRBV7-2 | CASSFEPTDTQYF | TGTGCCAGCAGCTTCGAACCCACAGATACGCAGTATTTT
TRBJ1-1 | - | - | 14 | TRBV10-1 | CASSGGHQRGEAFF | TGCGCCAGCAGTGGGGGTCATCAACGGGGTGAAGCTTTCTTT
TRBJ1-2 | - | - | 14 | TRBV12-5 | CASGRTVGAYGYTF | TGTGCTAGTGGTCGGACTGTAGGGGCCTATGGCTACACCTTC
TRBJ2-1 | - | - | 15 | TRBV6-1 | CASLRGSGNYNEQFF | TGTGCCAGCTTAAGGGGTAGCGGAAACTACAATGAGCAGTTCTTC
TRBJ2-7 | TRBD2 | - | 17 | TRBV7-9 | CASSSKTTSGRLYEQYF | TGTGCCAGCAGCTCCAAAACCACTAGCGGGAGGCTCTACGAGCAGTACTTC
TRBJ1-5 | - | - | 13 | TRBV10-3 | CAISGNSNQPQHF | TGTGCCATCAGTGGAAACAGCAATCAGCCCCAGCATTTT
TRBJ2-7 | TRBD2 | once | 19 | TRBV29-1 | CSVGQRPGSGTTYPYEQYF | TGCAGCGTTGGCCAGCGGCCTGGTAGCGGGACGACTTATCCTTACGAGCAGTACTTC
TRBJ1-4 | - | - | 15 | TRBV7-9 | CASSLWAGLNEKLFF | TGTGCCAGCAGCTTATGGGCAGGGTTAAATGAAAAACTGTTTTTT
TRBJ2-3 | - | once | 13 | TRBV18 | CASSPTGADTQYF | TGTGCCAGCTCACCAACCGGAGCGGATACGCAGTATTTT
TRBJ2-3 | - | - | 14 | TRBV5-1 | CASRAGVGTDTQYF | TGCGCCAGCCGGGCCGGCGTGGGCACAGATACGCAGTATTTT
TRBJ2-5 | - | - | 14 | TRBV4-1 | CASSQALVGETQYF | TGCGCCAGCAGCCAAGCACTAGTCGGGGAGACCCAGTACTTC
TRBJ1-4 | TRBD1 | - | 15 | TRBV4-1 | CASSSAGTGYEKLFF | TGCGCCAGCAGCTCTGCCGGGACAGGGTATGAAAAACTGTTTTTT
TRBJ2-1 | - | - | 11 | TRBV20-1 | CSARVNNEQFF | TGCAGTGCTAGAGTTAACAATGAGCAGTTCTTC
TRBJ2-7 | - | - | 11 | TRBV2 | CASSEERYQYF | TGTGCCAGCAGTGAGGAGCGGTACCAGTACTTC
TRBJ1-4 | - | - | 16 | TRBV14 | CASSQVPGGTNEKLFF | TGTGCCAGCAGCCAAGTCCCCGGGGGGACTAATGAAAAACTGTTTTTT
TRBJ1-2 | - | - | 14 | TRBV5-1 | CASSRDTTNYGYTF | TGCGCCAGCAGCCGGGACACCACAAACTATGGCTACACCTTC
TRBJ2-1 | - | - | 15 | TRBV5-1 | CASSSGQISYNEQFF | TGCGCCAGCAGCTCTGGACAAATCTCCTACAATGAGCAGTTCTTC
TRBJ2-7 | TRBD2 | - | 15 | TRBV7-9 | CASSFLAGLSYEQYF | TGTGCCAGCAGCTTCCTAGCGGGTCTCTCCTACGAGCAGTACTTC
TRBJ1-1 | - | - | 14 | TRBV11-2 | CASSLAALNTEAFF | TGTGCCAGCAGCTTAGCGGCGTTGAACACTGAAGCTTTCTTT
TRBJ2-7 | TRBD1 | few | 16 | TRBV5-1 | CASSLGRGQGVHEQYF | TGCGCCAGCAGCTTGGGAAGGGGACAGGGGGTCCACGAGCAGTACTTC
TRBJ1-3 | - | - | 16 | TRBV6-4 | CASRSPGAISGNTIYF | TGTGCCAGCAGGTCCCCAGGGGCAATCTCTGGAAACACCATATATTTT
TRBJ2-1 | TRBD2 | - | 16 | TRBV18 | CASSRGTSGHYNEQFF | TGTGCCAGCTCACGGGGGACTAGCGGGCACTACAATGAGCAGTTCTTC
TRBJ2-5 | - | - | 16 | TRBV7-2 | CASSLALGELQETQYF | TGTGCCAGCAGCTTAGCGCTGGGGGAACTTCAAGAGACCCAGTACTTC
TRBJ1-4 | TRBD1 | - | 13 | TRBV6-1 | CASWSGQGEKLFF | TGTGCCAGTTGGTCGGGACAGGGGGAAAAACTGTTTTTT
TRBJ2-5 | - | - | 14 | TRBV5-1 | CASSLGSRGETQYF | TGCGCCAGCAGCTTGGGGAGCCGGGGGGAGACCCAGTACTTC
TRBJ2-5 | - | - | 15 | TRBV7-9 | CASSLDGRRQETQYF | TGTGCCAGCAGCTTAGACGGTCGGCGCCAAGAGACCCAGTACTTC
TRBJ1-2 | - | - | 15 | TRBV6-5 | CASSYYADGGYGYTF | TGTGCCAGCAGTTACTACGCGGACGGGGGCTATGGCTACACCTTC
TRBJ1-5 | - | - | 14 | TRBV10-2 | CASSEYQNNQPQHF | TGCGCCAGCAGTGAATACCAGAACAATCAGCCCCAGCATTTT
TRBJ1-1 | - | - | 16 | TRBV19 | CASSTTPTGYNTEAFF | TGTGCCAGTAGTACCACCCCCACAGGGTACAACACTGAAGCTTTCTTT
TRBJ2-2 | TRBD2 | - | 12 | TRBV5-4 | CASSELAGELFF | TGTGCCAGCAGCGAACTAGCGGGGGAGCTGTTTTTT
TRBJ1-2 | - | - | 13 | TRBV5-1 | CASSWDGDYGYTF | TGCGCCAGCAGCTGGGACGGTGATTATGGCTACACCTTC
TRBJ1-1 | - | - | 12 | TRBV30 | CALDSHAAEAFF | TGTGCCCTCGACAGCCACGCCGCTGAAGCTTTCTTT
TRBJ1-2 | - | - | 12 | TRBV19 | CASSSDTYGYTF | TGTGCCAGTAGCTCCGACACCTATGGCTACACCTTC
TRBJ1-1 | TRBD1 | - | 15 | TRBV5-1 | CASSASRGPGTEAFF | TGCGCCAGCAGCGCATCCAGGGGGCCAGGCACTGAAGCTTTCTTT
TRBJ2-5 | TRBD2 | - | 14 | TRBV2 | CASRASGSQETQYF | TGTGCCAGCAGGGCTAGCGGGAGCCAAGAGACCCAGTACTTC
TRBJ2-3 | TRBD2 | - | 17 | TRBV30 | CAWSVWRTSGGADTQYF | TGTGCCTGGAGTGTCTGGAGGACTAGCGGGGGGGCCGATACGCAGTATTTT
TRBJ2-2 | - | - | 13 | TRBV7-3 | CASSYTATGELFF | TGTGCCAGCAGCTATACGGCTACCGGGGAGCTGTTTTTT
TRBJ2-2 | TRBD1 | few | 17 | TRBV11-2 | CASSLDRDREGTGELFF | TGTGCCAGCAGCTTAGACCGGGACAGGGAGGGAACCGGGGAGCTGTTTTTT
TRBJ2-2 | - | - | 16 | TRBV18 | CASSPPERANGGELFF | TGTGCCAGCTCACCACCGGAGCGGGCCAACGGCGGGGAGCTGTTTTTT
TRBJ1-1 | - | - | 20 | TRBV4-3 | CASSQDGAGLYSSPNTEAFF | TGCGCCAGCAGCCAAGATGGGGCGGGGCTCTACTCATCCCCGAACACTGAAGCTTTCTTT
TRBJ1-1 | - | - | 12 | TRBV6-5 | CASSTPGAEAFF | TGTGCCAGCAGTACCCCCGGGGCAGAAGCTTTCTTT
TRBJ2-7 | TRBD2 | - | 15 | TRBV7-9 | CASSLETSGSSEQYF | TGTGCCAGCAGCTTAGAGACTAGCGGGAGTTCCGAGCAGTACTTC
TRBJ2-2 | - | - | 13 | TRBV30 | CAWSRDPGLGLFF | TGTGCCTGGAGTCGGGACCCCGGCCTAGGGCTGTTTTTT
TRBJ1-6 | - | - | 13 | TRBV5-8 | CASSGDMAMALHF | TGTGCCAGCAGCGGGGACATGGCAATGGCCCTCCACTTT
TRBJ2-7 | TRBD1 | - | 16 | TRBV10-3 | CAISEQQTGSSYEQYF | TGTGCCATCAGTGAGCAACAGACAGGGTCGTCCTACGAGCAGTACTTC
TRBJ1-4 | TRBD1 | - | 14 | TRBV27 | CASRKTGSVEKLFF | TGTGCCAGCAGAAAGACAGGGTCGGTTGAAAAACTGTTTTTT